This T cell receptor beta chain was captured in a study of T-cell reconstitution after alpha-beta-depleted transplantation in children. Whole-study results and caveats: Once a year had passed after transplant, T-cell counts and diversity came mostly from newly produced T cells. Several patients had high TCRbeta diversity at day 60; it came from surviving recipient T cells and thymic progenitors. It was reported that alpha-beta T cells came from several hundred expanded graft clones (about two months after transplant).

The CDR3 has 14 residues. Per germline, CDR1 MGHDK and CDR2 SYGVNS. The V and J ends lost 5 bases and 3 bases respectively, with 11 bases between them. Turning to this clonotype: What it binds is not known.

Preparation of the TCRbeta library was carried out with unique molecular identifiers. Each CDR3 protein gets one entry after TCRdb re-called the PCR reads with MiXCR. The sample lists around 700,000 distinct CDR3 sequences; under 15% were seen once. The rearrangement links TRBV25-1 to TRBJ1-3, with unresolved D. The sequenced sample was PBMCs, obtained before TCRalphabeta/CD19-depleted stem cell transplant. This sequence originates from a girl under 10 years old with congenital amegakaryocytic thrombocytopenia, due to receive a stem cell transplant. The CDR3 DNA sequence: TGTGCCAGCAGTCCGTGGGGAGGTGGAAACACCATATATTTT. This encodes CASSPWGGGNTIYF.